The TCR beta chain described here comes from a study of PD-1 blockade in classical Hodgkin lymphoma. For this clone: The antigen is unknown.

With no exception, relapse followed autologous stem cell transplantation in all patients, and brentuximab vedotin exposure varied. Findings and limits, study-wide: Baseline diversity resembling that of newly diagnosed patients was seen in complete responders.

Sequencing was performed with immunoSEQ multiplex PCR; in TCRdb, only in-frame clones are kept and a portion is missing. Altogether approximately 80,000 clones are present, about 89% being singletons, with the ten largest covering about 20%. The CDR3 runs to 11 residues. Germline CDR1 reads KGHSH; CDR2 reads LQKENI. Trimming left V 3 bases short and J 2 bases short, with 2 bases between. The chain joins TRBV18 to TRBJ2-7; no reliable D call. This material consisted of peripheral blood mononuclear cells (PBMCs), taken at baseline. The TCR comes from a human donor with classical Hodgkin lymphoma. CDR3 protein: CASSPAYEQYF. The CDR3 DNA reads TGTGCCAGCTCACCTGCCTACGAGCAGTACTTC. Full variable domain (remainder filled in from reference TRBV18 and TRBJ2-7): NAGVMQNPRHLVRRRGQEARLRCSPMKGHSHVYWYRQLPEEGLKFMVYLQKENIIDESGMPKERFSAEFPKEGPSILRIQQVVRGDSAAYFCASSPAYEQYFGPGTRLTVT.